This T cell receptor beta chain was found in a study of T cell repertoires in cytomegalovirus infection (dated by TCRdb to the late 2010s). Looking at the study overall: Donor HLA type was relevant to the analysis, as public TCR beta signatures indicated carriage of CMV infection together with the matching HLA type. The research as a whole found: Carriers of CMV infection plus the relevant HLA type were discriminated by the cumulative frequency of public TCR beta family members in the study cohort and in an independent roughly 350-donor cohort. The ex vivo response was dominated by HLA-C-restricted CMV-specific TCR beta clonotypes, which also provided the single most frequent clonotype in two of eight donors.

Concerning this clonotype: The antigen it binds to is not known. It has no much larger one-base neighbor in the sample; base qualities were not kept.

Instrument on record: Illumina HiSeq 1500. TCRdb reprocessing: public reads trimmed at Q25 with fastp, clones called with MiXCR, in-frame beta chains kept. Each CDR3 protein gets just one entry, which takes the most common genes and DNA from the rows behind it. The sample data list about 180,000 distinct CDR3 sequences, and roughly an eighth of these were observed just once. The biggest ten clones account for around 27% of the sample. At the junction V is shortened by 5 bases and J by 0 bases, with 8 bases in between. The germline V gene gives CDR1 as SQVTM and CDR2 as ANQGSEA. CDR3 length: 13 amino acids, cysteine to phenylalanine. Only the CDR3 DNA stays, 39 bases, in frame from base 1.

The rearrangement combines TRBV29-1 with TRBJ1-3; no confident D gene assignment can be made. This clonotype was obtained from a human donor in good health (CMV status not recorded). Some clones in this sample may be carry-over from other donors' samples. The sample comprised PBMCs. The DNA sequence is TGCAGCGTTCCGCATCACTCTGGAAACACCATATATTTT. Translated, this gives CSVPHHSGNTIYF.